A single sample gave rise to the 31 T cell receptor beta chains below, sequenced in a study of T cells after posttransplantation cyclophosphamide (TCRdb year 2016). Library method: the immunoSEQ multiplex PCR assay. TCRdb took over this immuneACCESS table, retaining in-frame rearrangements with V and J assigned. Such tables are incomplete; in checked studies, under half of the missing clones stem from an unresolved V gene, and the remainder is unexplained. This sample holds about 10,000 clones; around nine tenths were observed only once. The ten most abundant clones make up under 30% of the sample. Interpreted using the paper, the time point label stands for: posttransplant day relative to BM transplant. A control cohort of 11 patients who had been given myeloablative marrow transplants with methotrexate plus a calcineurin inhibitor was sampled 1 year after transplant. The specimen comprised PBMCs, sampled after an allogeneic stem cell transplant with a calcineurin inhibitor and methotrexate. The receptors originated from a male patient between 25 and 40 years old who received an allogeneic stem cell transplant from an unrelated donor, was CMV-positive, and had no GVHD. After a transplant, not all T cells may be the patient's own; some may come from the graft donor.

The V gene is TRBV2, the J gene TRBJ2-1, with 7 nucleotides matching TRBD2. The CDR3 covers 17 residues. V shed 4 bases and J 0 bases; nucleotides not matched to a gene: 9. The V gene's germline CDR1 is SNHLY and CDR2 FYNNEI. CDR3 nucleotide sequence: TGTGCCAGCAGTGTGTATTCCCGCGGGAGCTCCTACAATGAGCAGTTCTTC. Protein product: CASSVYSRGSSYNEQFF.

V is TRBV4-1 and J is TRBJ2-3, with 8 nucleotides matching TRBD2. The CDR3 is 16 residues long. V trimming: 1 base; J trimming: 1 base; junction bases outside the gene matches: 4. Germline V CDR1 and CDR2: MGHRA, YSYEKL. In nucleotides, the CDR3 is TGCGCCAGCAGCCAAGGGAATAGCGGGGGCACAGATACGCAGTATTTT. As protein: CASSQGNSGGTDTQYF.

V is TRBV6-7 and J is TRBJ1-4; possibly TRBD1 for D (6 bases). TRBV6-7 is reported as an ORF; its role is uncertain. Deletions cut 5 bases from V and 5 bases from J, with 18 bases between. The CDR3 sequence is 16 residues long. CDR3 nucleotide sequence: TGTGCCAGCAGTACCCACAGGGTGAGCTCGAATGAAAAACTGTTTTTT. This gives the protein CASSTHRVSSNEKLFF.

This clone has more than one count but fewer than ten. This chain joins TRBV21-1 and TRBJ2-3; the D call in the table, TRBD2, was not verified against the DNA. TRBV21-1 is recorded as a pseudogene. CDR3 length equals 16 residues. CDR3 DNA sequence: TGTGCCAGCAGCAAAGCGTGGACTGAGGCCCTCCATACGCAGTATTTT. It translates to CASSKAWTEALHTQYF.

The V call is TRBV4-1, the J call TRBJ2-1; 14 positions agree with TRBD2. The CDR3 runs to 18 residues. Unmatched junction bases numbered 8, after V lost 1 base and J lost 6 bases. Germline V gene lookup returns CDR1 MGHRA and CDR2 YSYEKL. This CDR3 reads CASSQVGLAGAGRNEQFF. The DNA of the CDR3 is TGCGCCAGCAGCCAAGTGGGACTAGCGGGAGCCGGCCGCAATGAGCAGTTCTTC.

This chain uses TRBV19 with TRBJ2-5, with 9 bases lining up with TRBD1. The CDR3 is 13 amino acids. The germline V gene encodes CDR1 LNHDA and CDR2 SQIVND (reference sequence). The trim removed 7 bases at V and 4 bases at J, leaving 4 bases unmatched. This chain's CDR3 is CASNLDRGETQYF. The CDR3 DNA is TGTGCCAGTAACCTGGACAGGGGAGAGACCCAGTACTTC.

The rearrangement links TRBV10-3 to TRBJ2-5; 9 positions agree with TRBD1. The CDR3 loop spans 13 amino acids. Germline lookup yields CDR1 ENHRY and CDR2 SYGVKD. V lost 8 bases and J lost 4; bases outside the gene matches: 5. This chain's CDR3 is CAIQGQGRETQYF. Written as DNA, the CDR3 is TGTGCCATCCAGGGACAGGGACGAGAGACCCAGTACTTC.

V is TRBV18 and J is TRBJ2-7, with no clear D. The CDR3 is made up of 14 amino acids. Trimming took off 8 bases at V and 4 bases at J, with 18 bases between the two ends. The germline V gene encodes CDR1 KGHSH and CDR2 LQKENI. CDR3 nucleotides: TGTGCCAGCCCCCGTTCGCGGCGCTCGTACGAGCAGTACGTC. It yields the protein CASPRSRRSYEQYV.

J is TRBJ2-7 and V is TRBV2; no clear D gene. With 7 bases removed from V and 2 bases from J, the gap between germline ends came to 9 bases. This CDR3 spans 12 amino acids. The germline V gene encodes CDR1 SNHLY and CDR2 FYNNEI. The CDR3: CASTEFPYEQYF. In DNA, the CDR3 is TGTGCCAGCACGGAGTTTCCCTACGAGCAGTACTTC.

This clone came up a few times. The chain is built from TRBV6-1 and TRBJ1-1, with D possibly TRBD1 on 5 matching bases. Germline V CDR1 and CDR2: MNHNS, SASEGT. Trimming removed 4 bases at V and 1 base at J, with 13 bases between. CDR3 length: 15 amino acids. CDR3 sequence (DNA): TGTGCCAGCAGTGGGGGACTGCCAAAGAACACTGAAGCTTTCTTT. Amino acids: CASSGGLPKNTEAFF.

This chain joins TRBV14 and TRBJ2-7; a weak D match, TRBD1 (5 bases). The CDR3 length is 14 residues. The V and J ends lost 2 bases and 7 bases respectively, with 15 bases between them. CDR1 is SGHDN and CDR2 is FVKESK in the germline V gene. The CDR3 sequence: CASSQMTASREQYF. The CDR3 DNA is TGTGCCAGCAGCCAAATGACAGCCTCGCGGGAGCAGTACTTC.

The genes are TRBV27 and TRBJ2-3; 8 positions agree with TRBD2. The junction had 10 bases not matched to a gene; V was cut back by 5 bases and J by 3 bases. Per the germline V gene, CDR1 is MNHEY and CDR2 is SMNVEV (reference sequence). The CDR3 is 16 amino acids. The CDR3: CASSGSGTRGTDTQYF. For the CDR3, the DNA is TGTGCCAGCAGTGGCTCCGGGACTAGGGGGACAGATACGCAGTATTTT.

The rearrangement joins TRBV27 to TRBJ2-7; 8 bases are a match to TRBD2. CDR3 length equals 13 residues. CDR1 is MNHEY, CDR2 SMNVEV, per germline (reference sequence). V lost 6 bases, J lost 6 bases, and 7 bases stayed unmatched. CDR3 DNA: TGTGCCAGCAGATCCGGGGGGGGTGGCGAGCAGTACGTC. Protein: CASRSGGGGEQYV.

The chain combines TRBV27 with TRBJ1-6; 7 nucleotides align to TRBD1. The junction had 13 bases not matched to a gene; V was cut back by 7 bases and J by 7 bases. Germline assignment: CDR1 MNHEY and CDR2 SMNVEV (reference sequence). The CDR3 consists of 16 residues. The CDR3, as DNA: TGTGCCAGCACCCCCGACAGGGTATTAGGGAATTCACCCCTCCACTTT. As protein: CASTPDRVLGNSPLHF.

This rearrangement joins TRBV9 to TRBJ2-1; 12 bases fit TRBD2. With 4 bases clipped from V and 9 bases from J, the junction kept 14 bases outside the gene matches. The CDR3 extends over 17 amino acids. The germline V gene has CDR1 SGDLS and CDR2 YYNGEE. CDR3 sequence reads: CASSPEGSLAGGAEQFF. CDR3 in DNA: TGTGCCAGCAGCCCCGAGGGTTCCCTAGCGGGAGGGGCTGAGCAGTTCTTC.

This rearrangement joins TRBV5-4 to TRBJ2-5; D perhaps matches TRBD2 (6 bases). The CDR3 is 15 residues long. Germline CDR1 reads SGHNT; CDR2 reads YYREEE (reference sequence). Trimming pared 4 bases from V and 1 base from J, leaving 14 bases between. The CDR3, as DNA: TGTGCCAGCAGCGCGAGCGGGCAGCCCCAAGAGACCCAGTACTTC. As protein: CASSASGQPQETQYF.

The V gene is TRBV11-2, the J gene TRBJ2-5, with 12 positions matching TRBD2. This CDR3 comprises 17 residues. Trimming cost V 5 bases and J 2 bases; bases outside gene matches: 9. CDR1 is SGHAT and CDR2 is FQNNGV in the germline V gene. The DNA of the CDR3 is TGTGCCAGCAGCCCCCGGGCCCTAGCGGGAGGGCAAGAGACCCAGTACTTC. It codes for CASSPRALAGGQETQYF.

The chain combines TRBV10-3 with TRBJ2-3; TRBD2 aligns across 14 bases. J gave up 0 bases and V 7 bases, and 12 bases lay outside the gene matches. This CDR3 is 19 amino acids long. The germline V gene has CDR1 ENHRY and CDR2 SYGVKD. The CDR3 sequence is CAITSGGTSGGASTDTQYF. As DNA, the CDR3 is TGTGCCATCACGTCCGGAGGGACTAGCGGGGGTGCTAGCACAGATACGCAGTATTTT.

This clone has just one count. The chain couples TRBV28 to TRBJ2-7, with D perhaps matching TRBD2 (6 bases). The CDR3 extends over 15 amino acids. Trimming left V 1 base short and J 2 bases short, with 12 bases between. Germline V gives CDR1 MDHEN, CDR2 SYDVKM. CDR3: CASSLLGGGPYEQYF. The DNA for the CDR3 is TGTGCCAGCAGTTTATTGGGCGGAGGGCCCTACGAGCAGTACTTC.

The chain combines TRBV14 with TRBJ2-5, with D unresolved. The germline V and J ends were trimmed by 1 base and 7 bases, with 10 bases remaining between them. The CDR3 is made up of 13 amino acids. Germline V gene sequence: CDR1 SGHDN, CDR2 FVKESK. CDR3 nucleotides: TGTGCCAGCAGCCAAGTCCTTACTGGGACCCAGTACTTC. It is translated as CASSQVLTGTQYF. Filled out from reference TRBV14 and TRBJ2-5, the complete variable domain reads EAGVTQFPSHSVIEKGQTVTLRCDPISGHDNLYWYRRVMGKEIKFLLHFVKESKQDESGMPNNRFLAERTGGTYSTLKVQPAELEDSGVYFCASSQVLTGTQYFGPGTRLLVL.

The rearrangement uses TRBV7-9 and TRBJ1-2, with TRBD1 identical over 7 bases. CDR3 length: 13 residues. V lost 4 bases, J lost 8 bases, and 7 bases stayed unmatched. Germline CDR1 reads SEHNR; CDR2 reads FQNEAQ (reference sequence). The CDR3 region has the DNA TGTGCCAGCAGCTCGAGGACAGGCGAGGGCTACACCTTC. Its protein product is CASSSRTGEGYTF.

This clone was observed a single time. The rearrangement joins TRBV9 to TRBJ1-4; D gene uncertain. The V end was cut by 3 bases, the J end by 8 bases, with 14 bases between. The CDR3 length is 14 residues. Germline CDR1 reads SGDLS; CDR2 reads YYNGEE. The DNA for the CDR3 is TGTGCCAGCAGCGAAGGAGCGGAGGGAGAAAAACTGTTTTTT. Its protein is CASSEGAEGEKLFF.

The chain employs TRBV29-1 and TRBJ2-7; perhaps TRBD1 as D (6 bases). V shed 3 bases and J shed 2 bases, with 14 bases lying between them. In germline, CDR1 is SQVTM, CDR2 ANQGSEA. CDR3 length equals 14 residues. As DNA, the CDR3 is TGCAGCGTTGAGGGGCCAGGGGCAACCTACGAGCAGTACTTC. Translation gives CSVEGPGATYEQYF.

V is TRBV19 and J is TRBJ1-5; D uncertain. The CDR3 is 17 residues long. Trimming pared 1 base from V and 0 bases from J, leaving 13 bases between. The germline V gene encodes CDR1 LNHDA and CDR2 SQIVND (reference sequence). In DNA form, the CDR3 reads TGTGCCAGTAGTATAGGCGGAGGTATCTATAGCAATCAGCCCCAGCATTTT. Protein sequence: CASSIGGGIYSNQPQHF.

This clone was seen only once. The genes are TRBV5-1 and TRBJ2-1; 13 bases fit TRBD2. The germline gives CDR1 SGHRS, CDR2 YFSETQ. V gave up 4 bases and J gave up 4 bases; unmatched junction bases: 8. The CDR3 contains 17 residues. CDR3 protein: CASSDGLAGDGYNEQFF. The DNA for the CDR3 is TGCGCCAGCAGCGACGGACTAGCGGGAGACGGGTACAATGAGCAGTTCTTC.

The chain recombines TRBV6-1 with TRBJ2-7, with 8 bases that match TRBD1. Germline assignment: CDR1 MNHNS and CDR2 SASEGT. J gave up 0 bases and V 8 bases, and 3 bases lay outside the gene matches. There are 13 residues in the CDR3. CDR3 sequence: CASRDRSSYEQYF. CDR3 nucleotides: TGTGCCAGCCGGGACAGGAGCTCCTACGAGCAGTACTTC.

This chain's CDR3 is CASSQYYLTGLSTDTQYF. CDR3 DNA sequence: TGCGCCAGCAGCCAATACTACCTGACGGGGTTGAGCACAGATACGCAGTATTTT. This chain links TRBV4-1 with TRBJ2-3; D is perhaps TRBD2 (5 bases). CDR3 length equals 18 residues. V gave up 2 bases and J gave up 0 bases, with 18 bases separating them. Per germline, CDR1 MGHRA and CDR2 YSYEKL.

The CDR3: CATSIRDRGEQYF. In DNA, the CDR3 is TGTGCCACCAGCATACGCGACAGGGGCGAGCAGTACTTC. V is TRBV15 and J is TRBJ2-7; 8 positions match TRBD1. The trim removed 4 bases at V and 6 bases at J, leaving 5 bases unmatched. Germline CDR1 is LNHNV and CDR2 is YYDKDF (reference sequence). The CDR3 spans 13 residues.

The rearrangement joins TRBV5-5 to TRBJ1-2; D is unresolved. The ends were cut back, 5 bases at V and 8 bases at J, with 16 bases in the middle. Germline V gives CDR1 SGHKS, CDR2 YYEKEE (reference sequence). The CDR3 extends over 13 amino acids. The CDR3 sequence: CASRLTDQWGYTF. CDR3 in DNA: TGTGCCAGCAGATTAACAGATCAGTGGGGCTACACCTTC.

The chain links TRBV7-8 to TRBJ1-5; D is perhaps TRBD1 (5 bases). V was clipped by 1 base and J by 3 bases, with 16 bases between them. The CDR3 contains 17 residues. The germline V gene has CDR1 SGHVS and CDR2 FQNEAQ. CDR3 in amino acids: CASSLGFQGNTNQPQHF. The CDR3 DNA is TGTGCCAGCAGCTTAGGGTTCCAGGGTAATACCAATCAGCCCCAGCATTTT.

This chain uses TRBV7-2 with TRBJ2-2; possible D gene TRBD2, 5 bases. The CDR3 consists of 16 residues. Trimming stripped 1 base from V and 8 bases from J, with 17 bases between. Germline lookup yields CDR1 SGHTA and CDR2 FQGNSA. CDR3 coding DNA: TGTGCCAGCAGCTTAGTCTCGGTGGCGGGTGGAGGGGAGCTGTTTTTT. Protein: CASSLVSVAGGGELFF.